Below are 25 T cell receptor beta chains sequenced from a single sample in a study of Ad26.COV2.S vaccination and SARS-CoV-2 variants. Treatment given: about 20 received Ad26.COV2.S at low or high dose, single or two shots; about 5 received placebo; per-sample allocation not given. On day 63 after the first injection, vaccine and placebo recipients gave samples. TCRdb's table, derived via immunoSEQ multiplex PCR, lists solely in-frame clones and lacks some. The data show over 200,000 clones, 85% to 90% seen once. Sequencing used peripheral blood, obtained in a trial of Ad26.COV2.S vaccine versus placebo. These receptors came from a person aged 18 to 59 who received the Ad26.COV2.S COVID-19 vaccine or a placebo.

To note about this clone: One end of the junction varies from germline; a read error may be responsible. The chain has TRBV5-1 and TRBJ1-6, with a tentative D call TRBD1 (5 bases). Germline V gene lookup returns CDR1 SGHRS and CDR2 YFSETQ. The CDR3 sequence is 13 residues long. CDR3 DNA sequence: TGCGCCAGCAACTTGGGGCCTAATTCACCCCTCCACTTT. Translating gives CASNLGPNSPLHF.

The chain joins TRBV15 to TRBJ2-7; 9 positions match TRBD1. This CDR3 is built from 16 residues. V lost 1 base, J lost 1 base, and 5 bases stayed unmatched. Looked up from germline, CDR1 is LNHNV and CDR2 is YYDKDF (reference sequence). The CDR3 loop reads CATSRATGTGSYEQYF. The DNA for the CDR3 is TGTGCCACCAGCAGAGCCACCGGGACAGGGTCCTACGAGCAGTACTTC.

The J gene is TRBJ2-7, the V gene TRBV11-2; 10 nucleotides align to TRBD2. Trimming cost V 7 bases and J 2 bases; bases outside gene matches: 17. The CDR3 extends over 18 amino acids. The germline CDR1 and CDR2 sequences are SGHAT and FQNNGV. This CDR3 is CASTWSASGGLVPYEQYF. In DNA form, the CDR3 reads TGTGCCAGCACCTGGTCGGCTAGCGGGGGCCTCGTTCCCTACGAGCAGTACTTC. The whole variable domain, remainder taken from reference TRBV11-2 and TRBJ2-7, is EAGVAQSPRYKIIEKRQSVAFWCNPISGHATLYWYQQILGQGPKLLIQFQNNGVVDDSQLPKDRFSAERLKGVDSTLKIQPAKLEDSAVYLCASTWSASGGLVPYEQYFGPGTRLTVT.

The chain carries TRBV11-2 and TRBJ2-4; 13 bases line up with TRBD2. V was clipped by 5 bases and J by 4 bases; unmatched bases: 14. The CDR3 consists of 19 residues. CDR1 is SGHAT, CDR2 FQNNGV, per germline. CDR3 coding DNA: TGTGCCAGCAGCCGGCAGGGGACTAGCGGGACCTGGGGGAAAAACATTCAGTACTTC. This codes for CASSRQGTSGTWGKNIQYF. The entire variable domain, with the rest obtained from reference TRBV11-2 and TRBJ2-4, is as follows: EAGVAQSPRYKIIEKRQSVAFWCNPISGHATLYWYQQILGQGPKLLIQFQNNGVVDDSQLPKDRFSAERLKGVDSTLKIQPAKLEDSAVYLCASSRQGTSGTWGKNIQYFGAGTRLSVL.

V usage is TRBV11-3 and J usage is TRBJ2-2; D possibly corresponds to TRBD2 (7 bases). Germline V CDR1 and CDR2: SGHNT, YENEEA. Trimming removed 0 bases from V and 5 bases from J, with 16 bases in between. CDR3 length equals 17 residues. The chain's CDR3 is CASSLELGGRWTGELFF. In nucleotides, the CDR3 is TGTGCCAGCAGCTTAGAGTTGGGGGGGCGCTGGACCGGGGAGCTGTTTTTT.

The genes are TRBV7-2 and TRBJ2-3; perhaps D is TRBD1 or TRBD2 (5 bases each). Per germline, CDR1 SGHTA and CDR2 FQGNSA. The CDR3 is 11 amino acids. Deletions cut 5 bases from V and 11 bases from J, with 11 bases between. DNA for the CDR3: TGTGCCAGCAGCGGTAGTGGGGGGCAGTATTTT. Translating gives CASSGSGGQYF.

This chain connects TRBV3-1 (or the pseudogene TRBV3-2) to TRBJ1-1; 7 positions agree with TRBD1. The CDR3 is 16 residues long. The ends lost 11 bases at V and 8 bases at J; junction bases unmatched: 23. The germline V gene has CDR1 LGHDT and CDR2 YNNKEL (reference sequence). The CDR3 region is CASRPGTVGYSSEAFF. CDR3 DNA: TGTGCCTCCAGACCGGGGACAGTCGGTTACTCAAGCGAAGCTTTCTTT.

V and J are TRBV6-2 or TRBV6-3 and TRBJ2-5, with D maybe TRBD1 (6 bases). This CDR3 has 15 residues. Germline CDR1 and CDR2: MNHEY and SVGEGT. Trimming took off 5 bases at V and 1 base at J, with 14 bases between the two ends. CDR3 sequence (DNA): TGTGCCAGCAGTGACCCAGGGACAACCCAAGAGACCCAGTACTTC. Amino acid sequence: CASSDPGTTQETQYF.

This clone has a single count. V and J are TRBV18 and TRBJ1-2; TRBD1 agrees at 9 bases. Germline CDR1 reads KGHSH; CDR2 reads LQKENI. This CDR3 has 14 amino acids. V was clipped by 3 bases and J by 2 bases; unmatched bases: 1. CDR3 amino acids: CASSPGTGNYGYTF. The CDR3 DNA reads TGTGCCAGCTCACCCGGGACAGGGAACTATGGCTACACCTTC.

Written as DNA, the CDR3 is TGTGCCAGCAGCACCCCAGGAGTTAACTATGGCTACACCTTC. Protein product: CASSTPGVNYGYTF. The chain combines TRBV7-2 with TRBJ1-2; D gene unclear. Germline-derived CDR1 and CDR2 are SGHTA and FQGNSA. The ends were cut back, 5 bases at V and 1 base at J, with 11 bases in the middle. This CDR3 is 14 amino acids long.

The V gene is TRBV30, the J gene TRBJ1-2, with D perhaps TRBD1 (6 bases). This CDR3 has 16 residues. Germline-derived CDR1 and CDR2 are GTSNPN and SVGIG (reference sequence). With 7 bases removed from V and 0 bases from J, the gap between germline ends came to 21 bases. The CDR3 nucleotides are TGTGCCTTCCAGGGCACAGGGTGGGGGACTAACTATGGCTACACCTTC. Protein product: CAFQGTGWGTNYGYTF. Full variable domain (outside the CDR3, taken from reference TRBV30 and TRBJ1-2): SQTIHQWPATLVQPVGSPLSLECTVEGTSNPNLYWYRQAAGRGLQLLFYSVGIGQISSEVPQNLSASRPQDRQFILSSKKLLLSDSGFYLCAFQGTGWGTNYGYTFGSGTRLTVV.

As to this clone: This sample includes further DNA sequences coding for the same CDR3. This chain links TRBV7-2 with TRBJ1-4; no firm D call. V gave up 1 base and J gave up 7 bases, with 7 bases separating them. CDR1 and CDR2 (germline): SGHTA, FQGNSA. The CDR3 runs 13 residues. The CDR3 spells CASSLGQTEKLFF. In DNA form, the CDR3 reads TGTGCCAGCAGCTTAGGCCAGACTGAAAAACTGTTTTTT.

This clone was seen once. The chain joins TRBV28 to TRBJ2-2, with no clear D. Germline values: CDR1 MDHEN, CDR2 SYDVKM. Trimming took off 10 bases at V and 0 bases at J, with 15 bases between the two ends. The CDR3 is made up of 15 amino acids. The CDR3 bases are TGTGCCACCCCGAGGAGTGGATCGAACACCGGGGAGCTGTTTTTT. Translation gives CATPRSGSNTGELFF.

This chain links TRBV7-9 with TRBJ2-7; 11 bases agree with TRBD2. V shed 4 bases, J shed 5 bases, and the junction held 10 bases outside the gene matches. Germline V CDR1 and CDR2: SEHNR, FQNEAQ (reference sequence). The CDR3 contains 16 residues. CDR3 nucleotide sequence: TGTGCCAGCAGCTCCAACTTAGCGGGAGGGCCGGACGAGCAGTACTTC. Protein: CASSSNLAGGPDEQYF.

The chain carries TRBV18 and TRBJ1-3, with D uncertain. V was shortened by 2 bases and J by 0 bases, with 11 bases between the two germline ends. Germline V CDR1 and CDR2: KGHSH, LQKENI. The CDR3 sequence is 16 residues long. In DNA, the CDR3 is TGTGCCAGCTCACCAAAGAACGTTGACTCTGGAAACACCATATATTTT. As protein: CASSPKNVDSGNTIYF.

The chain joins TRBV11-2 to TRBJ2-7; TRBD1 is a possible D gene (7 bases). The CDR3 sequence is 12 residues long. Germline V CDR1 and CDR2: SGHAT, FQNNGV. V was shortened by 5 bases and J by 5 bases, with 10 bases between the two germline ends. CDR3 DNA sequence: TGTGCCAGCAGCCTCAGGGGGGACGAGCAGTACTTC. Its protein product is CASSLRGDEQYF.

The V call is TRBV6-6, the J call TRBJ2-5; D unclear. CDR1 and CDR2 from the germline V gene are MNHNY and SVGAGI (reference sequence). The length of the CDR3 is 12 residues. The V end was cut by 2 bases, the J end by 5 bases, with 6 bases between. CDR3 sequence: CASSYVSETQYF. In DNA form, the CDR3 reads TGTGCCAGCAGTTACGTATCGGAGACCCAGTACTTC.

CDR3 in amino acids: CASSLRGRDNGYTF. CDR3 nucleotides: TGTGCCAGCAGCTTGCGGGGCAGGGACAATGGCTACACCTTC. The genes are TRBV5-6 and TRBJ1-2, with a tentative D call TRBD1 (6 bases). The V and J ends lost 1 base and 6 bases respectively, with 13 bases between them. Germline V gene sequence: CDR1 SGHDT, CDR2 YYEEEE. This CDR3 comprises 14 residues.

This chain joins TRBV18 and TRBJ1-5; D remains ambiguous. The CDR3 contains 13 residues. V lost 3 bases to trimming and J lost 6 bases, with 9 bases between them. The germline CDR1 and CDR2 sequences are KGHSH and LQKENI. In nucleotides, the CDR3 is TGTGCCAGCTCACCGACCGAAGGTCAGCCCCAGCATTTT. Its translation is CASSPTEGQPQHF.

The CDR3 nucleotides read TGTGCCAGCAGCTTGATGCAGGGATTTACCTACGAGCAGTACTTC. Residues: CASSLMQGFTYEQYF. The genes are TRBV5-6 and TRBJ2-7, with D possibly matching TRBD1 (5 bases). The V and J ends lost 1 base and 2 bases respectively, with 13 bases between them. CDR3 length equals 15 residues. CDR1 and CDR2 (germline): SGHDT, YYEEEE.

The V call is TRBV2, the J call TRBJ2-5; the D gene is possibly TRBD2 (5 bases). Germline V gene sequence: CDR1 SNHLY, CDR2 FYNNEI. The CDR3 length is 14 residues. V lost 2 bases, J lost 4 bases, and 11 bases lay in between. CDR3 protein: CASSEISAGETQYF. The CDR3 region has the DNA TGTGCCAGCAGTGAAATTTCGGCGGGAGAGACCCAGTACTTC. Together with reference TRBV2 and TRBJ2-5, the CDR3 gives the full variable domain: EPEVTQTPSHQVTQMGQEVILRCVPISNHLYFYWYRQILGQKVEFLVSFYNNEISEKSEIFDDQFSVERPDGSNFTLKIRSTKLEDSAMYFCASSEISAGETQYFGPGTRLLVL.

V is TRBV4-1 and J is TRBJ1-1, with D maybe TRBD1 (5 bases). V lost 5 bases, J lost 4 bases, and 14 bases lay in between. Germline V CDR1 and CDR2: MGHRA, YSYEKL. The CDR3 is 14 amino acids. CDR3 nucleotides: TGCGCCAGCAGCTTGAGGGGTACAATCACTGAAGCTTTCTTT. Protein sequence: CASSLRGTITEAFF.

This chain uses TRBV4-3 with TRBJ2-3; no definite D call. Trimming left V 0 bases short and J 5 bases short, with 6 bases between. CDR3 size: 13 residues. The germline V gene encodes CDR1 LGHNA and CDR2 YSLEER. CDR3: CASSQDFGDTQYF. The CDR3 DNA sequence: TGCGCCAGCAGCCAAGATTTCGGAGATACGCAGTATTTT.

This chain connects TRBV18 to TRBJ1-4, with TRBD1 matching over 7 bases. Trimming removed 7 bases from V and 3 bases from J; junction bases left unmatched: 2. Germline lookup yields CDR1 KGHSH and CDR2 LQKENI. The CDR3 length is 13 residues. CDR3 sequence reads: CASFDRANEKLFF. Written as DNA, the CDR3 is TGTGCCAGCTTCGACAGGGCTAATGAAAAACTGTTTTTT.

This clone was seen just once. The gene calls are TRBV18 and TRBJ2-2, with a possible D match to TRBD2 (6 bases). The ends were cut back, 1 base at V and 1 base at J, with 7 bases in the middle. The CDR3 runs 15 residues. The germline V gene has CDR1 KGHSH and CDR2 LQKENI. In nucleotides, the CDR3 is TGTGCCAGCTCACCACTGCGGGAGAACACCGGGGAGCTGTTTTTT. It translates to CASSPLRENTGELFF. The variable domain in full, with the rest retrieved from reference TRBV18 and TRBJ2-2, is NAGVMQNPRHLVRRRGQEARLRCSPMKGHSHVYWYRQLPEEGLKFMVYLQKENIIDESGMPKERFSAEFPKEGPSILRIQQVVRGDSAAYFCASSPLRENTGELFFGEGSRLTVL.